This T cell receptor (beta chain) was captured by sequencing in a study of T cell repertoires in cytomegalovirus infection. Study at large: It was the public TCR beta signatures that indicated both CMV infection and matching HLA type.

Whole-study findings and limits: Identification of carriers of CMV plus the relevant HLA was achieved through cumulative public TCR beta family frequency. Dominating the ex vivo response were HLA-C-restricted CMV-specific TCR beta clonotypes.

CDR1 is LNHNV and CDR2 is YYDKDF in the germline V gene (reference sequence). This CDR3 has 15 amino acids. Trimming removed 0 bases at V and 3 bases at J, with 9 bases between. One entry per CDR3 protein results from TCRdb running MiXCR on the reads. The repertoire holds 350,000 to 500,000 distinct CDR3 sequences, with roughly 30% as singletons. This clonotype was counted a few times. Its specificity is not known. Sequencing was performed on PBMCs. The chain carries TRBV15 and TRBJ1-3, with D perhaps TRBD1 (5 bases). The sequence came from a human donor in good health (CMV status not recorded). Some clones in this sample may be carry-over from other donors' samples. Here the CDR3 reads CATSRDGTNGNTIYF. The CDR3 DNA reads TGTGCCACCAGCAGAGATGGGACGAATGGAAACACCATATATTTT. The full variable domain, completed using reference TRBV15 and TRBJ1-3, is DAMVIQNPRYQVTQFGKPVTLSCSQTLNHNVMYWYQQKSSQAPKLLFHYYDKDFNNEADTPDNFQSRRPNTSFCFLDIRSPGLGDTAMYLCATSRDGTNGNTIYFGEGSWLTVV.